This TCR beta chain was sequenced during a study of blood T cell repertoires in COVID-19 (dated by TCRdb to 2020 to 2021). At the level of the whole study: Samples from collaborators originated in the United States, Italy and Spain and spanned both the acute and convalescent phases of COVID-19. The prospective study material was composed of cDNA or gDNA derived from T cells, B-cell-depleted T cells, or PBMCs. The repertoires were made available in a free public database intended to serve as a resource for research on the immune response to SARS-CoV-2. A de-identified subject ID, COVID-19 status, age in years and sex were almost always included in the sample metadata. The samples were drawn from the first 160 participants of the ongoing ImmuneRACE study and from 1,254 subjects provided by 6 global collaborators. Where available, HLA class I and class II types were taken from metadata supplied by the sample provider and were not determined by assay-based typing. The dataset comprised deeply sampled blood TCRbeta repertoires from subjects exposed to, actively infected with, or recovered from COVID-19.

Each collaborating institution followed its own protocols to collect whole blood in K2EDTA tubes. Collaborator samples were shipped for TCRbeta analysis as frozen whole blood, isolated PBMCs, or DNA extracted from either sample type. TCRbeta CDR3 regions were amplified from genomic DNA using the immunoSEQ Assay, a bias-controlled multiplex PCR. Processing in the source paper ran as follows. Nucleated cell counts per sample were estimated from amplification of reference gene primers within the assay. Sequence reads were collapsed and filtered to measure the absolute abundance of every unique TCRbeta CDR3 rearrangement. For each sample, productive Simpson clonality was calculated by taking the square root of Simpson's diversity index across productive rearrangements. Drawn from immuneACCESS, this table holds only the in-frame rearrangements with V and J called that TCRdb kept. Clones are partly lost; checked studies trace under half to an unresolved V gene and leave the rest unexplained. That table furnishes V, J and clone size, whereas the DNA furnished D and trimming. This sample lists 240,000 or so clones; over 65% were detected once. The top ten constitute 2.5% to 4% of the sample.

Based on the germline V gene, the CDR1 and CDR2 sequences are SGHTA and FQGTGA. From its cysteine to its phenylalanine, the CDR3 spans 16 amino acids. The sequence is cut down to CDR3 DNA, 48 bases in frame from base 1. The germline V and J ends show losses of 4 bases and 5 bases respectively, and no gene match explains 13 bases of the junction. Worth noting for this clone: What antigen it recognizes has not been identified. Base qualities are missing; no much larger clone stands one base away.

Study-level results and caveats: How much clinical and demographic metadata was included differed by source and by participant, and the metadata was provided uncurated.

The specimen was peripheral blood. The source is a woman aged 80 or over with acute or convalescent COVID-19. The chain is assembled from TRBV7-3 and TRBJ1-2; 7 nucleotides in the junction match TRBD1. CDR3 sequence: CASSSHPGQTRYGYTF. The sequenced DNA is TGTGCCAGCAGCTCCCATCCGGGACAGACCCGATATGGCTACACCTTC.